This passage covers 22 T cell receptor beta chains from one sample sequenced in a study of blood T cell repertoires in COVID-19. Measured with immunoSEQ multiplex PCR; TCRdb has only the in-frame clones, and not every one. Found here are about 300,000 clones, about nine tenths of them singletons; the top ten hold 5.5% to 8.5%. The sequenced sample was peripheral blood. These receptors all stem from a woman aged 25 to 39 who had recovered from COVID-19.

This rearrangement joins TRBV7-3 to TRBJ1-1; TRBD1 matches 8 bases. This CDR3 contains 13 residues. The V gene's germline CDR1 is SGHTA and CDR2 FQGTGA. V dropped 5 bases and J dropped 6; count of bases not matched to a gene: 5. CDR3 residues: CASSPDRDAEAFF. In nucleotides, the CDR3 is TGTGCCAGCAGCCCGGACAGGGACGCTGAAGCTTTCTTT.

This clone was recorded once. J is TRBJ1-3 and V is TRBV10-3; D may be TRBD1 (6 bases). Germline V gives CDR1 ENHRY, CDR2 SYGVKD. This CDR3 region has 14 residues. Trimming took off 3 bases at V and 2 bases at J, with 8 bases between the two ends. DNA of the CDR3: TGTGCCATCAGTGACAGGGGAACTGGAAACACCATATATTTT. Translated, it gives CAISDRGTGNTIYF.

The rearrangement uses TRBV2 and TRBJ1-1, with 11 bases matching TRBD1. J lost 3 bases, V lost 6 bases, and 3 bases had no gene match. Germline values: CDR1 SNHLY, CDR2 FYNNEI. The CDR3 extends over 14 amino acids. CDR3 residues: CASRDRGRHTEAFF. As DNA, the CDR3 is TGTGCCAGCAGGGACAGGGGGCGTCACACTGAAGCTTTCTTT. Full variable domain (missing parts from reference TRBV2 and TRBJ1-1): EPEVTQTPSHQVTQMGQEVILRCVPISNHLYFYWYRQILGQKVEFLVSFYNNEISEKSEIFDDQFSVERPDGSNFTLKIRSTKLEDSAMYFCASRDRGRHTEAFFGQGTRLTVV.

In its sample, this clone was seen a few times. Other DNA sequences from this sample encode an identical CDR3 as well. The V and J genes are TRBV11-2 and TRBJ2-5; TRBD2 agrees at 7 bases. J lost 2 bases, V lost 4 bases, and 4 bases had no gene match. The germline V gene has CDR1 SGHAT and CDR2 FQNNGV. The CDR3 consists of 14 residues. In DNA, the CDR3 is TGTGCCAGCAGCTCCCTAGCGGTTCAAGAGACCCAGTACTTC. Translated, it gives CASSSLAVQETQYF.

This clone was seen repeatedly, ten times or more. This chain connects TRBV29-1 to TRBJ2-3; D gene uncertain. V shed 4 bases and J shed 1 base, with 3 bases lying between them. The CDR3 is made up of 11 amino acids. The germline V gene has CDR1 SQVTM and CDR2 ANQGSEA. CDR3 residues: CSVGGTDTQYF. CDR3 nucleotides: TGCAGCGTTGGAGGCACAGATACGCAGTATTTT.

This clone appeared once. The rearrangement uses TRBV27 and TRBJ2-7; the match to TRBD1 covers 11 bases. The CDR3 has 14 residues. The germline V gene has CDR1 MNHEY and CDR2 SMNVEV (reference sequence). V was clipped by 8 bases and J by 0 bases; unmatched bases: 3. CDR3 protein: CASRGTGGSYEQYF. In DNA form, the CDR3 reads TGTGCCAGCCGGGGGACAGGGGGCTCCTACGAGCAGTACTTC.

This chain connects TRBV2 to TRBJ2-7; 7 nucleotides align to TRBD1. This CDR3 is 15 amino acids long. V lost 6 bases to trimming and J lost 5 bases; unmatched junction nucleotides: 13. Germline CDR1 reads SNHLY; CDR2 reads FYNNEI. The CDR3 nucleotides read TGTGCCAGCAGAAACCCCCCCCCAGACAGGGACGAGCAGTACTTC. It codes for CASRNPPPDRDEQYF.

The chain links TRBV14 to TRBJ2-3, with a possible D match to TRBD1 (6 bases). The germline V gene has CDR1 SGHDN and CDR2 FVKESK. V lost 3 bases and J lost 5, with 15 bases in between. CDR3 length: 15 amino acids. The CDR3 loop reads CASSHAGAVRDTQYF. CDR3 sequence (DNA): TGTGCCAGCAGCCACGCAGGGGCAGTTAGAGATACGCAGTATTTT.

This clone showed up just once. This rearrangement joins TRBV9 to TRBJ2-6; 9 bases align to TRBD1. Germline-derived CDR1 and CDR2 are SGDLS and YYNGEE. CDR3 length: 18 residues. After removal of 2 bases from V and 0 bases from J, the junction contained 6 bases not matched to a gene. The CDR3 reads CASSVAGTGNSGANVLTF. The CDR3 region has the DNA TGTGCCAGCAGCGTCGCCGGGACAGGGAACTCTGGGGCCAACGTCCTGACTTTC.

The V and J genes are TRBV6-5 and TRBJ1-1; 9 bases fit TRBD1. Germline CDR1 MNHEY, CDR2 SVGAGI. Losses at the gene ends were 7 bases for V and 5 bases for J; bases not matched to a gene: 8. The CDR3 runs to 14 residues. CDR3 DNA sequence: TGTGCCAGCATTGGGACAGGGATGGTAACTGAAGCTTTCTTT. Its translation: CASIGTGMVTEAFF.

The chain joins TRBV18 to TRBJ1-5; 10 positions agree with TRBD1. The CDR3 extends over 15 amino acids. V gave up 4 bases and J gave up 3 bases; unmatched junction bases: 3. Germline values: CDR1 KGHSH, CDR2 LQKENI. The CDR3 protein is CASSLGQGNNQPQHF. As DNA, the CDR3 is TGTGCCAGCTCACTGGGACAGGGGAACAATCAGCCCCAGCATTTT.

The V and J genes are TRBV18 and TRBJ1-1; 10 nucleotides align to TRBD1. The CDR3 is made up of 14 amino acids. Trimming took 5 bases from V and 6 from J; bases not matched to a gene: 6. The germline CDR1 and CDR2 sequences are KGHSH and LQKENI. The CDR3 is CASSTRDRGAEAFF. The CDR3 DNA is TGTGCCAGCTCAACCCGGGACAGGGGCGCTGAAGCTTTCTTT.

This clone was observed a few times. The V and J genes are TRBV19 and TRBJ1-5, with no clear D. The CDR3 runs to 14 residues. CDR1 and CDR2 (germline): LNHDA, SQIVND (reference sequence). V was pared by 4 bases and J by 1 base, with 8 bases between. CDR3 region: CASSKSGSNQPQHF. The CDR3 nucleotides are TGTGCCAGTAGTAAGTCCGGGAGCAATCAGCCCCAGCATTTT.

This sequence joins TRBV5-5 and TRBJ2-5, with 13 nucleotides matching TRBD2. Germline assignment: CDR1 SGHKS and CDR2 YYEKEE (reference sequence). V shed 0 bases, J shed 6 bases, and the junction held 5 bases outside the gene matches. This CDR3 has 16 amino acids. The CDR3 protein is CASSLVLAGGPKTQYF. In DNA, the CDR3 is TGTGCCAGCAGCTTGGTACTAGCGGGGGGGCCGAAGACCCAGTACTTC.

The rearrangement links TRBV6-5 to TRBJ1-2; no clear D gene. Trimming shortened V by 5 bases and J by 6 bases, and 16 bases separated the two germline ends. CDR1 and CDR2 from the germline V gene are MNHEY and SVGAGI. The CDR3 covers 14 residues. The CDR3: CASSKTQTRDGYTF. The CDR3 coding sequence is TGTGCCAGCAGTAAGACACAAACGAGGGATGGCTACACCTTC.

The chain employs TRBV2 and TRBJ1-5; D may be TRBD1 (6 bases). Germline CDR1 and CDR2: SNHLY and FYNNEI. The CDR3 extends over 14 amino acids. V was shortened by 4 bases and J by 4 bases, with 11 bases between the two germline ends. CDR3 loop: CASSVPQGNQPQHF. In nucleotides, the CDR3 is TGTGCCAGCAGTGTTCCGCAGGGGAATCAGCCCCAGCATTTT. Full variable domain (rest looked up from reference TRBV2 and TRBJ1-5): EPEVTQTPSHQVTQMGQEVILRCVPISNHLYFYWYRQILGQKVEFLVSFYNNEISEKSEIFDDQFSVERPDGSNFTLKIRSTKLEDSAMYFCASSVPQGNQPQHFGDGTRLSIL.

The chain employs TRBV30 and TRBJ1-1; D remains unclear. Trimming stripped 0 bases from V and 0 bases from J, with 5 bases between. CDR1 is GTSNPN and CDR2 is SVGIG in the germline V gene (reference sequence). The CDR3 is 13 residues long. As DNA, the CDR3 is TGTGCCTGGAGTGTACAAGTGAACACTGAAGCTTTCTTT. Residues: CAWSVQVNTEAFF. The whole variable domain, filled in from reference TRBV30 and TRBJ1-1, reads SQTIHQWPATLVQPVGSPLSLECTVEGTSNPNLYWYRQAAGRGLQLLFYSVGIGQISSEVPQNLSASRPQDRQFILSSKKLLLSDSGFYLCAWSVQVNTEAFFGQGTRLTVV.

The gene calls are TRBV18 and TRBJ2-1; D gene unclear. There are 15 residues in the CDR3. V was cut by 5 bases and J by 3 bases, with 14 bases left in between. Germline CDR1 and CDR2: KGHSH and LQKENI. The CDR3 DNA is TGTGCCAGCTCATCCGACAAAAAGGACTACAATGAGCAGTTCTTC. Translating gives CASSSDKKDYNEQFF.

This clone was seen a few times. This chain connects TRBV19 to TRBJ2-4; 7 bases align to TRBD1. This CDR3 is built from 17 residues. J gave up 2 bases and V 5 bases, and 12 bases lay outside the gene matches. Germline loops: CDR1 LNHDA, CDR2 SQIVND (reference sequence). CDR3: CASSLRQGWASKNIQYF. The CDR3 DNA sequence: TGTGCCAGTAGTCTACGACAGGGTTGGGCTTCCAAAAACATTCAGTACTTC.

The J gene is TRBJ2-1, the V gene TRBV5-4; 9 positions match TRBD1. The CDR3 has 14 residues. The V and J ends lost 5 bases and 6 bases, in that order; junction bases with no gene match: 6. In germline, CDR1 is SGHNT, CDR2 YYREEE (reference sequence). The CDR3 nucleotides read TGTGCCAGCAGACCGGACAGGGGTTCCAATGAGCAGTTCTTC. As protein: CASRPDRGSNEQFF.

This clone appeared a few times. V and J are TRBV2 and TRBJ2-2, with TRBD1 identical over 7 bases. There are 16 residues in the CDR3. Germline CDR1 and CDR2: SNHLY and FYNNEI. V dropped 6 bases and J dropped 1; count of bases not matched to a gene: 8. The chain's CDR3 is CASSVQGPMNTGELFF. The CDR3, as DNA: TGTGCCAGCAGCGTACAGGGGCCCATGAACACCGGGGAGCTGTTTTTT. The whole variable domain, remainder taken from reference TRBV2 and TRBJ2-2, is EPEVTQTPSHQVTQMGQEVILRCVPISNHLYFYWYRQILGQKVEFLVSFYNNEISEKSEIFDDQFSVERPDGSNFTLKIRSTKLEDSAMYFCASSVQGPMNTGELFFGEGSRLTVL.

V gene TRBV6-6 combines with J gene TRBJ2-7; D uncertain. Germline lookup yields CDR1 MNHNY and CDR2 SVGAGI (reference sequence). The V gene lost 2 bases and the J gene lost 0 bases, with 8 bases spanning the gap. The CDR3 contains 14 residues. The CDR3 bases are TGTGCCAGCAGTTACGACGACACCTCCTACGAGCAGTACTTC. Translating it yields CASSYDDTSYEQYF.